This T cell receptor (beta chain) was sequenced during a study of blood T cell repertoires in COVID-19. Study-level information: T cells, B-cell-depleted T cells, or PBMCs supplied cDNA or gDNA.

The assay was immunoSEQ multiplex PCR, and TCRdb's table has in-frame clones only and misses some. This sample has about 240,000 clones, with approximately 84% found just once. Participant ages covered roughly 18 to 90 years across around 22 US areas. The V segment lost 3 bases and the J segment 5 bases; nucleotides outside the gene matches: 8. Germline V gives CDR1 SNHLY, CDR2 FYNNEI. The CDR3 length is 15 residues. Material: PBMCs or T cells enriched from blood (not recorded which). The TCR comes from a woman aged 40 to 50 with acute COVID-19. The rearrangement uses TRBV2 and TRBJ2-5; 8 nucleotides line up with TRBD2. The CDR3 DNA reads as TGTGCCAGCAGTGATCGAAGCGGGAGCCCCGAGACCCAGTACTTC. It codes for CASSDRSGSPETQYF.